The 19 T cell receptor beta chains below were found in one sample sequenced in a study of T cells after yellow fever vaccination. TCRdb ran MiXCR on the 5' RACE reads and lists one entry per CDR3 protein. The table lists roughly 240,000 distinct CDR3 sequences, about 7% of them singletons. Sequencing used CD4+ T cells sorted from PBMCs, obtained on the day of the yellow fever booster vaccination. Source of these receptors: a man younger than 40 who received the YFV17D yellow fever vaccine.

This clonotype was detected only a few times. The chain employs TRBV7-2 and TRBJ1-1; TRBD1 matches 7 bases. Trimming at V came to 6 bases and at J to 1 base, leaving 8 bases not matched to a gene. The CDR3 length is 15 residues. The germline V gene has CDR1 SGHTA and CDR2 FQGNSA. Here the CDR3 DNA reads TGTGCCAGCAGACCCTCGGGACAGAGGAACACTGAAGCTTTCTTT. It encodes CASRPSGQRNTEAFF.

The sample holds a few counts of this clonotype. V gene TRBV20-1 combines with J gene TRBJ1-1; D not resolved. Trimming pared 0 bases from V and 10 bases from J, leaving 9 bases between. This CDR3 spans 11 amino acids. Germline CDR1 DFQATT, CDR2 SNEGSKA (reference sequence). CDR3 sequence: CSARDLSSAFF. The CDR3 nucleotides read TGCAGTGCTAGAGATCTGAGTTCAGCTTTCTTT.

The CDR3 nucleotides read TGTGCCAGCAGCTTAGATTGGTCTAGCGGGATAGGTAAGCAGTTCTTC. Translated: CASSLDWSSGIGKQFF. The gene calls are TRBV7-2 and TRBJ2-1; 9 positions match TRBD2. Germline V gene data show CDR1 as SGHTA and CDR2 as FQGNSA. J lost 11 bases, V lost 1 base, and 12 bases had no gene match. There are 16 residues in the CDR3.

This clonotype was observed once. The V call is TRBV29-1, the J call TRBJ2-3; D is ambiguous. V lost 4 bases and J lost 5, with 10 bases in between. This CDR3 has 12 residues. The germline CDR1 and CDR2 sequences are SQVTM and ANQGSEA. The CDR3 DNA follows: TGCAGCGTTGGCAGCGAGGTAGATACGCAGTATTTT. Its translation: CSVGSEVDTQYF.

This clonotype showed up many times. The gene calls are TRBV12-3 or TRBV12-4 and TRBJ2-7; D ambiguous. Between the trimmed V and J ends, which lost 4 bases and 7 bases, there was a span of 11 bases. This CDR3 has 12 amino acids. In nucleotides, the CDR3 is TGTGCCAGCAGTTCTAGTGCAGGAGAGCAGTACTTC. It encodes CASSSSAGEQYF.

The V gene is TRBV28, the J gene TRBJ2-1; D unresolved. The germline V and J ends were trimmed by 3 bases and 8 bases, with 8 bases remaining between them. The CDR3 consists of 12 residues. Germline lookup yields CDR1 MDHEN and CDR2 SYDVKM. CDR3 region: CASSFADHEQFF. For the CDR3, the DNA is TGTGCCAGCAGTTTCGCTGACCATGAGCAGTTCTTC.

This clonotype was found a few times. The V call is TRBV5-1, the J call TRBJ2-3; 10 nucleotides line up with TRBD2. V lost 0 bases, J lost 6 bases, and 4 bases stayed unmatched. CDR3 length: 15 amino acids. The germline V gene has CDR1 SGHRS and CDR2 YFSETQ. The CDR3 protein is CASSLEAGGPDTQYF. The CDR3 DNA is TGCGCCAGCAGCTTGGAAGCGGGAGGGCCCGATACGCAGTATTTT.

This rearrangement joins TRBV5-1 to TRBJ2-7; weak D call: TRBD2 (6 bases). Trimming took 5 bases from V and 0 from J, leaving 12 bases between them. Germline CDR1 SGHRS, CDR2 YFSETQ. This CDR3 is built from 14 residues. CDR3 sequence: CASRLGGTSYEQYF. CDR3 bases: TGCGCCAGCAGATTAGGCGGGACCTCCTACGAGCAGTACTTC.

This clonotype was detected only a few times. The rearrangement joins TRBV12-3 or TRBV12-4 to TRBJ2-5; no clear D gene. This CDR3 comprises 13 residues. The ends were cut back, 6 bases at V and 4 bases at J, with 12 bases in the middle. The CDR3 DNA reads TGTGCCAGCAGACAAACTACGAGAGAGACCCAGTACTTC. The encoded protein is CASRQTTRETQYF.

The V call is TRBV12-3 or TRBV12-4, the J call TRBJ2-7, with 12 bases aligning to TRBD2. The V segment lost 6 bases and the J segment 2 bases; nucleotides outside the gene matches: 11. The CDR3 is made up of 17 amino acids. CDR3 amino acids: CASSWGRTSGTTYEQYF. CDR3 in DNA: TGTGCCAGCAGCTGGGGGAGGACTAGCGGGACTACCTACGAGCAGTACTTC.

There are many counts of this clonotype. The chain recombines TRBV6-5 with TRBJ2-4; D is possibly TRBD2 (5 bases). This CDR3 is 18 amino acids long. Germline V gene sequence: CDR1 MNHEY, CDR2 SVGAGI. The V end lost 7 bases, the J end lost 7 bases, and 29 bases lay between the germline ends. The CDR3 nucleotides are TGTGCCAGCATCTACTACCGGTGGGAGAGAGATCCTTCCAACATTCAGTACTTC. Its protein is CASIYYRWERDPSNIQYF.

This clonotype was seen only a few times. The chain has TRBV25-1 and TRBJ2-3; the D gene is possibly TRBD2 (7 bases). V was pared by 11 bases and J by 4 bases, with 16 bases between. CDR3 length equals 13 residues. CDR1 and CDR2 (germline): MGHDK, SYGVNS. The CDR3 loop is CAGQRDNSDTQYF. The CDR3 nucleotides read TGTGCCGGCCAGCGGGACAACTCAGATACGCAGTATTTT.

On this clonotype: Being one base from a much bigger clone, this may be a read error. The rearrangement links TRBV6-6 to TRBJ2-7; D remains unclear. CDR1 and CDR2 from the germline V gene are MNHNY and SVGAGI (reference sequence). The CDR3 is 11 residues long. Trimming took 6 bases from V and 4 from J, leaving 7 bases between them. DNA of the CDR3: TGTGCCAGCAGCATAACGTACGAGCAGTACTTC. As protein: CASSITYEQYF.

This clonotype has a handful of counts. The V and J genes are TRBV21-1 and TRBJ2-5; TRBD2 is the table's D call and was not checked against the DNA. TRBV21-1 is a known pseudogene. The CDR3 consists of 18 residues. The CDR3 loop is CASSGVHSGRVSGETQYF. The DNA of the CDR3 is TGTGCCAGCAGCGGGGTACATAGCGGGAGAGTATCTGGAGAGACCCAGTACTTC.

The genes are TRBV5-6 and TRBJ2-3, with D tentatively TRBD1 or TRBD2 (5 bases each). Germline-derived CDR1 and CDR2 are SGHDT and YYEEEE. The V and J ends lost 3 bases and 1 base respectively, with 6 bases between them. This CDR3 region has 13 residues. The CDR3 nucleotides read TGTGCCAGCAGCTCGGGACGCACAGATACGCAGTATTTT. Its protein is CASSSGRTDTQYF.

The V call is TRBV5-6, the J call TRBJ2-3; 11 bases line up with TRBD2. This CDR3 has 14 amino acids. The V gene end was trimmed by 4 bases and the J gene end by 5 bases; junction bases not matched to a gene: 3. Germline-derived CDR1 and CDR2 are SGHDT and YYEEEE. The CDR3 is CASSTSGSVDTQYF. The CDR3 DNA sequence: TGTGCCAGCAGCACTAGCGGGAGCGTAGATACGCAGTATTTT.

This clonotype occurred a few times. The V call is TRBV19, the J call TRBJ2-5, with 9 positions matching TRBD2. This CDR3 has 16 amino acids. CDR1 LNHDA and CDR2 SQIVND come from the germline V gene (reference sequence). V was clipped by 3 bases and J by 4 bases; unmatched bases: 9. CDR3 DNA: TGTGCCAGTAGTATTGTTGCGGGGGGGGCGCGAGAGACCCAGTACTTC. Translating gives CASSIVAGGARETQYF.

This chain links TRBV14 with TRBJ2-3, with D unresolved. This CDR3 is 14 amino acids long. Germline CDR1 SGHDN, CDR2 FVKESK. V gave up 4 bases and J gave up 0 bases, with 8 bases separating them. For the CDR3, the DNA is TGTGCCAGCAGCCTACCGGATAGCACAGATACGCAGTATTTT. This codes for CASSLPDSTDTQYF.

The rearrangement joins TRBV9 to TRBJ2-5; D possibly matches TRBD1 or TRBD2 (5 bases each). The CDR3 contains 14 residues. With 0 bases removed from V and 5 bases from J, the gap between germline ends came to 11 bases. Germline CDR1 is SGDLS and CDR2 is YYNGEE. CDR3 protein: CASSVGGTSETQYF. The CDR3 region has the DNA TGTGCCAGCAGCGTAGGGGGGACCTCGGAGACCCAGTACTTC.